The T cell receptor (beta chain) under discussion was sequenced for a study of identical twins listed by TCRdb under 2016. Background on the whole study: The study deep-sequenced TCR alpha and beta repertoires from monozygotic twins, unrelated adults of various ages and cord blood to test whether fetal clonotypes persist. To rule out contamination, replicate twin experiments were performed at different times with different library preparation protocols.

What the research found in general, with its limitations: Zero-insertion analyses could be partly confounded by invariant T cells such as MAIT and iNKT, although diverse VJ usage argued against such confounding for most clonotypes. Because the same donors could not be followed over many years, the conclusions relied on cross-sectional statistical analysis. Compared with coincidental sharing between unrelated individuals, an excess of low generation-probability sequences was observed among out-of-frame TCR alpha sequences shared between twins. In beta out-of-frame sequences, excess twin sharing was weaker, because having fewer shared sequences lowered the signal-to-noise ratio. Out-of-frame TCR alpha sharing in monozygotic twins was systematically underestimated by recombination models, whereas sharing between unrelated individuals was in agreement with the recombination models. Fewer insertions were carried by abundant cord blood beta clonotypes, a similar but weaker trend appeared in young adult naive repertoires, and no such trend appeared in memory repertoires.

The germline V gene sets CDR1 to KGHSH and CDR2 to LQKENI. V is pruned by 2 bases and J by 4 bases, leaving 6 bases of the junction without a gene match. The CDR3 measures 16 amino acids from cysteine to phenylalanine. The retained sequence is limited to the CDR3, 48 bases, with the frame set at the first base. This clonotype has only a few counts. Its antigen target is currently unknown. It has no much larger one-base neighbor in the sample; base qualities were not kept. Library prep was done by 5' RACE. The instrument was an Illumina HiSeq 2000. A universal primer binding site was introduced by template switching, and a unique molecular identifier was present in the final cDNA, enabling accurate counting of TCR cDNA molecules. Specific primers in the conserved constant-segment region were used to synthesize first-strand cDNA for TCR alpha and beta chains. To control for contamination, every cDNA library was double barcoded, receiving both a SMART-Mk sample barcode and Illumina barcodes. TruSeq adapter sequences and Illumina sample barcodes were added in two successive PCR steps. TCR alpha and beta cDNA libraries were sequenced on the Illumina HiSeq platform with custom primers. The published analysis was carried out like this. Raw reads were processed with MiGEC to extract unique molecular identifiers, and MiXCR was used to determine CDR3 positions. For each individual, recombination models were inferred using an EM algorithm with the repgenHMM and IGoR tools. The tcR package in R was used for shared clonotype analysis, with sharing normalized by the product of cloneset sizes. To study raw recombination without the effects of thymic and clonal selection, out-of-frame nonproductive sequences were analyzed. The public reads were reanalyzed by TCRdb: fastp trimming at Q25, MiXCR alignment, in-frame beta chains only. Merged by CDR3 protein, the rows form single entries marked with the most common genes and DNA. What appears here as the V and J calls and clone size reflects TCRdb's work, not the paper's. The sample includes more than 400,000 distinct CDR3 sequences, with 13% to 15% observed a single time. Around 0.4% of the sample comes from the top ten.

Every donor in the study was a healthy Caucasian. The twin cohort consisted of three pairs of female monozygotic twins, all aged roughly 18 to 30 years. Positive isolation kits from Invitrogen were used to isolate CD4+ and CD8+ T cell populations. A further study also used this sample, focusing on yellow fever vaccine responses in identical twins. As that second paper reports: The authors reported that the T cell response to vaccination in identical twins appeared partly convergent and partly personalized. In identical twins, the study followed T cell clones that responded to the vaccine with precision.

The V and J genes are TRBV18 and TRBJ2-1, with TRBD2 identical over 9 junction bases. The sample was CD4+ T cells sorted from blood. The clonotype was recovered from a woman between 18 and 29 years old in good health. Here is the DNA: TGTGCCAGCTCACCAAGTTTACTAGCGGGTTACAATGAGCAGTTCTTC. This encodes CASSPSLLAGYNEQFF.